This TCR beta chain is drawn from a study of shared clonotypes between healthy human individuals. Cells designated naive CD8 were CD45RO-negative and were positively selected for CCR7, with terminally differentiated effector memory CD45RA+ cells excluded. None of the donors, who were healthy HIV-negative adults, had recently had acute infections or vaccinations. Note on this clone: Its antigen is not known. Other DNA variants within this sample encode the same CDR3.

Looked up from germline, CDR1 is MNHEY and CDR2 is SMNVEV (reference sequence). This CDR3 has 14 residues. V shed 5 bases, J shed 4 bases, and the junction held 3 bases outside the gene matches. Deep-level assay runs were performed. The assay was immunoSEQ multiplex PCR, and TCRdb's table has in-frame clones only and misses some. The repertoire holds roughly 770,000 clones, with about 96% as singletons. Broader study findings: A limitation of the genetic and exposure-history diversity represented arose from few donors. Sorted-subset sequencing, rarefaction showed, was incomplete despite large depth.

What was sequenced was naive CD8+ T cells sorted from blood. The origin of this receptor is a man aged 25 to 40 in good health. The rearrangement joins TRBV27 to TRBJ2-7, with TRBD2 matching 12 bases. The CDR3 reads CASSLGTSGYEQYF. The CDR3 region has the DNA TGTGCCAGCAGTCTTGGGACTAGCGGGTACGAGCAGTACTTC.